The present T cell receptor (beta chain) was sequenced within a study of blood T cell repertoires in COVID-19. In the authors' methods: Estimates of nucleated cell counts were drawn from the amplification of reference gene primers. Clones were sequenced by immunoSEQ multiplex PCR, and TCRdb holds only the in-frame ones, with some missing. V and J calls and clone size are as listed in that table; D and trimming were resolved from the DNA. Of about 150,000 clones listed, around 84% are singletons. The specimen sequenced was peripheral blood. The receptor comes from a woman in her forties or fifties in a cohort sampled during active or convalescent COVID-19.

The CDR3 spells CASSQIQETQYF. The CDR3 nucleotides read TGTGCCAGCAGCCAGATACAAGAGACCCAGTACTTC. The chain has TRBV7-2 and TRBJ2-5; D is uncertain. V was clipped by 5 bases and J by 2 bases, with 6 bases between them. This CDR3 is built from 12 residues. The germline V gene encodes CDR1 SGHTA and CDR2 FQGNSA.